This T cell receptor (beta chain) came from a study of blood T cell repertoires in COVID-19. Looking at the study overall: Sites in the United States, Italy and Spain provided acute and convalescent COVID-19 samples.

Profiling relied on immunoSEQ multiplex PCR, and the TCRdb table lists in-frame clones only, not all of them. The sample has roughly 270,000 clones; approximately 85% are singletons. Comment on this clone: Other DNA sequences in this specimen translate into the identical CDR3.

CDR1 and CDR2 (germline): SGHTA, FQGNSA. Trimming shortened V by 2 bases and J by 6 bases, and 8 bases separated the two germline ends. The CDR3 consists of 14 residues. Sequencing was done on a sample of peripheral blood. This chain uses TRBV7-2 with TRBJ1-6; D possibly corresponds to TRBD1 (5 bases). This TCR derives from a man younger than 30 with active or convalescent COVID-19. CDR3 loop: CASSLSGGNSPLHF. The CDR3 DNA is TGTGCCAGCAGCTTATCGGGGGGTAATTCACCCCTCCACTTT.